This TCR beta chain was identified during a study of cytomegalovirus exposure and HLA in healthy donors. On this clone: The junction departs from germline at one end; a sequencing error may be responsible.

The CDR3 consists of 12 residues. Germline V gene lookup returns CDR1 SGHNT and CDR2 YYREEE (reference sequence). Both 60 Vbeta primers and 13 Jbeta primers went into the PCR. TCRdb keeps only in-frame clones here, not all; method: immunoSEQ multiplex PCR. The table lists about 160,000 clones, approximately 81% of them singletons, with roughly 2.1% in the top ten. The TCR was taken from a man between 18 and 29 years old in good health and CMV-seropositive. The sequencing sample was made of PBMCs. This chain links TRBV5-4 with TRBJ2-7, with 8 bases that match TRBD2. CDR3 residues: CASSLDLAGQSF. The CDR3 region has the DNA TGTGCCAGCAGCTTGGACCTAGCGGGTCAATCCTTC.